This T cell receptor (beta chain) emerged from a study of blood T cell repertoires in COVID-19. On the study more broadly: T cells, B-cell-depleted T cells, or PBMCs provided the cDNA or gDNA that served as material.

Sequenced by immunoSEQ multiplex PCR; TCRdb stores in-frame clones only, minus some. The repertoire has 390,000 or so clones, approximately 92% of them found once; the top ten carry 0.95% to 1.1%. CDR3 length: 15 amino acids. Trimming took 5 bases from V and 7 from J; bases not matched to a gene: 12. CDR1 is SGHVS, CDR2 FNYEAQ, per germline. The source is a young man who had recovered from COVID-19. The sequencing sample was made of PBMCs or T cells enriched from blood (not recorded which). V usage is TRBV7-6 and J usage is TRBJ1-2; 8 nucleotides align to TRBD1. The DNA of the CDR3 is TGTGCCAGCAGCCCGCAGGACAGGGTGGTAGGTGGCTACACCTTC. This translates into CASSPQDRVVGGYTF.